This T cell receptor beta chain was captured in a study of T cells in Graves' hyperthyroidism and ophthalmopathy. A remark on this clonotype: This could be a read error, since a much larger clone is one nucleotide away.

RNA transcripts provided the source from which TCR beta CDR3 regions were amplified. Using the HTBI primer set, a first-round RT-PCR was run on the TCR CDR3. TCRdb redid the calling of the multiplex PCR reads with MiXCR, one entry per CDR3 protein. The table includes 550,000 to 700,000 distinct CDR3 sequences, 35% to 55% detected once. This receptor was taken from an adult woman with Graves' disease, either hyperthyroidism or ophthalmopathy (not recorded which). Input material: peripheral blood or thyroid tissue (not recorded which).

CDR3 DNA sequence: TGTGCCAGCAGCTTAGGGGGCAGGGGTTTACCGAGAAACGAGCAGTCCTTC. It specifies CASSLGGRGLPRNEQSF. The chain carries TRBV7-9 and TRBJ2-7; TRBD1 might be the D (6 bases). There are 17 residues in the CDR3. Germline V gene data show CDR1 as SEHNR and CDR2 as FQNEAQ (reference sequence).